This T cell receptor beta chain was profiled in a study of spatial heterogeneity in lung cancer. The length of the CDR3 is 18 residues. Germline V gene data show CDR1 as SNHLY and CDR2 as FYNNEI. V was trimmed by 4 bases and J by 4 bases, leaving 24 bases between them. Time point: sample taken at primary tumor resection. Tumor, nontumor lung or frozen PBMC supplied whole RNA that was sequenced unsorted. For this clonotype: Its antigen is not identified.

TCRdb used MiXCR to reprocess the 5' RACE reads, holding one entry per CDR3 protein. The sample holds 2,000 to 2,500 distinct CDR3 sequences, about 38% seen once. General study points: It was found that expanded intratumoral alpha and beta TCR counts tracked tumor mutation counts.

This chain connects TRBV2 to TRBJ2-3; D assignment may be TRBD1 or TRBD2 (5 bases each). The receptor comes from a male donor with early-stage non-small cell lung cancer. The sequencing here drew on lung tumor tissue, taken at surgery. CDR3 residues: CASSGRMSRGRPADTQYF. The CDR3 nucleotides are TGTGCCAGCAGTGGGAGGATGAGTAGGGGCCGGCCGGCAGATACGCAGTATTTT.